The 29 T cell receptor beta chains below come from one sample, sequenced in a study of pediatric ulcerative colitis (dated by TCRdb to between 2018 and 2021). Library creation used the immunoSEQ multiplex PCR assay. Drawn from immuneACCESS, this table holds only the in-frame rearrangements with V and J called that TCRdb kept. Clones are partly lost; checked studies trace under half to an unresolved V gene and leave the rest unexplained. The sample table contains tens of thousands of clones; only one count was recorded for about 78% of them. Clones ranked in the top ten supply over 3% of the sample. One to two pinch biopsies were taken from the rectum for research during colonoscopy. Sequencing input: gut tissue. These TCRs come from a girl aged 5-17 years with moderate ulcerative colitis.

The chain joins TRBV30 to TRBJ1-2, with TRBD1 matching 9 bases. The CDR3 has 14 amino acids. The ends lost 8 bases at V and 0 bases at J; junction bases unmatched: 7. CDR1 and CDR2 from the germline V gene are GTSNPN and SVGIG (reference sequence). In DNA, the CDR3 is TGTGCCACACAGGGACAGGGCTCTAACTATGGCTACACCTTC. This gives the protein CATQGQGSNYGYTF.

The V call is TRBV28, the J call TRBJ2-7; the D call may be TRBD1 or TRBD2 (5 bases each). V was shortened by 4 bases and J by 3 bases, with 13 bases between the two germline ends. This CDR3 is 14 amino acids long. Germline V gives CDR1 MDHEN, CDR2 SYDVKM. CDR3 bases: TGTGCCAGCAGTTCACCGGGACGACGCTACGAGCAGTACTTC. As protein: CASSSPGRRYEQYF.

As DNA, the CDR3 is TGTGCCAGCAGTGACAGCAGGCGGGGCGAGCAGTACTTC. Translating gives CASSDSRRGEQYF. V and J are TRBV6-1 and TRBJ2-7; D perhaps matches TRBD2 (6 bases). Germline V gene lookup returns CDR1 MNHNS and CDR2 SASEGT. The CDR3 extends over 13 amino acids. Trimming left V 3 bases short and J 6 bases short, with 12 bases between.

The V gene is TRBV5-4, the J gene TRBJ2-7; TRBD2 matches at 8 bases. Germline CDR1 reads SGHNT; CDR2 reads YYREEE (reference sequence). The CDR3 is 14 amino acids. V dropped 0 bases and J dropped 6; count of bases not matched to a gene: 5. The DNA for the CDR3 is TGTGCCAGCAGCTTGGGGACTAGCCCCCTCGAGCAGTACTTC. It yields the protein CASSLGTSPLEQYF.

The chain employs TRBV19 and TRBJ2-7; 7 bases are shared with TRBD1. Germline CDR1 reads LNHDA; CDR2 reads SQIVND (reference sequence). V was pared by 5 bases and J by 0 bases, with 7 bases of the junction left unmatched. This CDR3 is built from 15 residues. CDR3 residues: CASSYRGSVSYEQYF. The DNA of the CDR3 is TGTGCCAGTAGTTACAGGGGCTCGGTCTCCTACGAGCAGTACTTC.

The chain recombines TRBV19 with TRBJ1-2; weak D call: TRBD1 (6 bases). Per the germline V gene, CDR1 is LNHDA and CDR2 is SQIVND (reference sequence). V was cut by 6 bases and J by 7 bases, with 18 bases left in between. This CDR3 region has 14 residues. For the CDR3, the DNA is TGTGCCAGTAGAGTCCAACAGGGTACCGGTGGCTACACCTTC. The encoded protein is CASRVQQGTGGYTF.

This rearrangement joins TRBV7-9 to TRBJ2-7; 8 bases are shared with TRBD1. Germline V gives CDR1 SEHNR, CDR2 FQNEAQ (reference sequence). This CDR3 is built from 14 residues. Losses at the gene ends were 5 bases for V and 0 bases for J; bases not matched to a gene: 3. CDR3 sequence reads: CASSPGGSSYEQYF. CDR3 nucleotides: TGTGCCAGCAGCCCAGGGGGCAGCTCCTACGAGCAGTACTTC.

The V gene is TRBV7-2, the J gene TRBJ2-1; 7 positions match TRBD2. V was pared by 1 base and J by 5 bases, with 11 bases of the junction left unmatched. Germline V CDR1 and CDR2: SGHTA, FQGNSA. This CDR3 spans 17 amino acids. The CDR3 DNA follows: TGTGCCAGCAGCTTAGGACTCACTAGCGCCATAGACAATGAGCAGTTCTTC. Protein sequence: CASSLGLTSAIDNEQFF. Based on the CDR3 plus reference TRBV7-2 and TRBJ2-1, the full variable domain is GAGVSQSPSNKVTEKGKDVELRCDPISGHTALYWYRQSLGQGLEFLIYFQGNSAPDKSGLPSDRFSAERTGGSVSTLTIQRTQQEDSAVYLCASSLGLTSAIDNEQFFGPGTRLTVL.

This sequence joins TRBV6-5 and TRBJ1-1; 7 bases agree with TRBD1. The CDR3 sequence is 16 residues long. The V segment lost 2 bases and the J segment 1 base; nucleotides outside the gene matches: 7. Germline V gives CDR1 MNHEY, CDR2 SVGAGI. CDR3 residues: CASSYTGTVSNTEAFF. CDR3 nucleotide sequence: TGTGCCAGCAGTTACACAGGGACAGTCTCGAACACTGAAGCTTTCTTT.

The chain uses TRBV7-2 and TRBJ2-7; 13 bases line up with TRBD2. J lost 2 bases, V lost 5 bases, and 6 bases had no gene match. The CDR3 covers 16 residues. CDR1 SGHTA and CDR2 FQGNSA come from the germline V gene. The CDR3 is CASSTTGLAGAYEQYF. The CDR3, as DNA: TGTGCCAGCAGCACAACCGGACTAGCGGGGGCCTACGAGCAGTACTTC.

The chain links TRBV9 to TRBJ2-1; D gene unclear. V gave up 0 bases and J gave up 6 bases, with 10 bases separating them. The CDR3 has 14 amino acids. Germline V gives CDR1 SGDLS, CDR2 YYNGEE. The CDR3 protein is CASSVDGVLNEQFF. CDR3 nucleotide sequence: TGTGCCAGCAGCGTAGACGGTGTCCTCAATGAGCAGTTCTTC.

The J gene is TRBJ1-2, the V gene TRBV10-3, with TRBD1 matching over 7 bases. The CDR3 runs 13 residues. CDR1 ENHRY and CDR2 SYGVKD come from the germline V gene. Unmatched junction bases numbered 16, after V lost 8 bases and J lost 13 bases. CDR3 DNA: TGTGCCATCGTCGGGGACCGGACAGGTTTTGTCACCTTC. It codes for CAIVGDRTGFVTF.

The chain joins TRBV28 to TRBJ1-2; D gene uncertain. The CDR3 has 11 residues. With 4 bases removed from V and 5 bases from J, the gap between germline ends came to 5 bases. CDR1 and CDR2 (germline): MDHEN, SYDVKM. Here the CDR3 DNA reads TGTGCCAGCAGTTCCCATTATGGCTACACCTTC. Protein: CASSSHYGYTF.

The CDR3 loop is CASSTYSGVDEQFF. In DNA, the CDR3 is TGTGCCAGTAGTACCTATTCAGGGGTGGATGAGCAGTTCTTC. J is TRBJ2-1 and V is TRBV19; a possible D gene is TRBD1 (6 bases). The CDR3 sequence is 14 residues long. V lost 4 bases, J lost 8 bases, and 15 bases lay in between. Per germline, CDR1 LNHDA and CDR2 SQIVND (reference sequence).

This chain links TRBV28 with TRBJ2-3; 8 bases map to TRBD1. V trimming: 10 bases; J trimming: 1 base; junction bases outside the gene matches: 4. The CDR3 extends over 13 amino acids. Germline V lookup: CDR1 MDHEN, CDR2 SYDVKM. CDR3 in amino acids: CATTDRGTDTQYF. The CDR3 coding sequence is TGTGCCACCACGGACAGGGGCACAGATACGCAGTATTTT.

This rearrangement joins TRBV4-3 to TRBJ2-7; TRBD1 matches at 8 bases. The length of the CDR3 is 17 residues. Germline CDR1 reads LGHNA; CDR2 reads YSLEER. V was pared by 3 bases and J by 2 bases, with 12 bases of the junction left unmatched. The CDR3 reads CASSHYTPGGAAYEQYF. Written as DNA, the CDR3 is TGCGCCAGCAGCCATTACACCCCAGGGGGCGCGGCCTACGAGCAGTACTTC.

The chain recombines TRBV5-6 with TRBJ2-5, with 10 bases identical to TRBD2. Germline CDR1 is SGHDT and CDR2 is YYEEEE. CDR3 length: 15 residues. The junction had 3 bases not matched to a gene; V was cut back by 0 bases and J by 4 bases. The CDR3 bases are TGTGCCAGCAGCTTGGGATTAGCGGGAGGAGAGACCCAGTACTTC. The encoded protein is CASSLGLAGGETQYF.

The chain joins TRBV19 to TRBJ1-6; weak D call: TRBD1 (5 bases). CDR3 size: 16 residues. V was shortened by 7 bases and J by 13 bases, with 26 bases between the two germline ends. The germline CDR1 and CDR2 sequences are LNHDA and SQIVND (reference sequence). This CDR3 reads CASMEGSRGRLGPLHF. The CDR3 DNA reads TGTGCCAGTATGGAAGGATCGAGGGGCCGCTTAGGGCCCCTCCACTTT.

The chain links TRBV5-4 to TRBJ2-1; TRBD2 agrees at 8 bases. The trim removed 4 bases at V and 3 bases at J, leaving 3 bases unmatched. CDR1 and CDR2 (germline): SGHNT, YYREEE (reference sequence). CDR3 length equals 14 residues. As DNA, the CDR3 is TGTGCCAGCAGCCCCGGGGGGGACTACAATGAGCAGTTCTTC. It yields the protein CASSPGGDYNEQFF.

This chain links TRBV7-9 with TRBJ1-2, with D tentatively TRBD1 (5 bases). This CDR3 contains 16 residues. V was shortened by 3 bases and J by 4 bases, with 18 bases between the two germline ends. Germline values: CDR1 SEHNR, CDR2 FQNEAQ (reference sequence). The CDR3 loop reads CASSFSDRGFGYGYTF. In DNA, the CDR3 is TGTGCCAGCAGCTTCAGTGACAGAGGCTTCGGCTATGGCTACACCTTC. Using reference TRBV7-9 and TRBJ1-2 for the parts outside the CDR3, the full variable domain is DTGVSQNPRHKITKRGQNVTFRCDPISEHNRLYWYRQTLGQGPEFLTYFQNEAQLEKSRLLSDRFSAERPKGSFSTLEIQRTEQGDSAMYLCASSFSDRGFGYGYTFGSGTRLTVV.

The gene calls are TRBV4-1 and TRBJ2-7, with TRBD1 matching over 8 bases. The CDR3 loop spans 19 amino acids. Germline CDR1 and CDR2: MGHRA and YSYEKL. J gave up 2 bases and V 1 base, and 16 bases lay outside the gene matches. The CDR3 loop reads CASSQVVGTGPTYTYEQYF. CDR3 bases: TGCGCCAGCAGCCAAGTCGTAGGGACAGGACCCACATATACCTACGAGCAGTACTTC.

The chain recombines TRBV7-9 with TRBJ1-4; TRBD1 might be the D (5 bases). CDR1 is SEHNR and CDR2 is FQNEAQ in the germline V gene (reference sequence). The length of the CDR3 is 15 residues. Trimming removed 1 base at V and 10 bases at J, with 16 bases between. CDR3 loop: CASSLDRGVIGKLFF. The CDR3 DNA follows: TGTGCCAGCAGCTTAGACAGAGGGGTCATCGGAAAACTGTTTTTT.

This clone was seen just once. The chain uses TRBV7-9 and TRBJ1-1; no definite D call. Germline V lookup: CDR1 SEHNR, CDR2 FQNEAQ (reference sequence). Deletions cut 5 bases from V and 0 bases from J, with 22 bases between. The CDR3 has 18 amino acids. CDR3 sequence (DNA): TGTGCCAGCAGCGCGCGGGTCAGCCCAACTGTAATGAACACTGAAGCTTTCTTT. Translating gives CASSARVSPTVMNTEAFF.

The chain couples TRBV6-5 to TRBJ2-2; 11 nucleotides match TRBD2. This CDR3 spans 16 amino acids. The germline V gene encodes CDR1 MNHEY and CDR2 SVGAGI. Trimming at V came to 3 bases and at J to 3 bases, leaving 3 bases not matched to a gene. The CDR3 DNA reads TGTGCCAGCAGTTATGGGACTAGCGGATACACCGGGGAGCTGTTTTTT. Translating gives CASSYGTSGYTGELFF.

The chain combines TRBV30 with TRBJ2-3; 7 nucleotides match TRBD2. Germline CDR1 and CDR2: GTSNPN and SVGIG (reference sequence). Trimming removed 0 bases from V and 3 bases from J; junction bases left unmatched: 6. The CDR3 is 15 residues long. The CDR3 sequence is CAWSVVNGGTDTQYF. For the CDR3, the DNA is TGTGCCTGGAGTGTGGTTAACGGGGGGACAGATACGCAGTATTTT.

The chain links TRBV6-6 to TRBJ1-1, with no clear D. Germline V gene data show CDR1 as MNHNY and CDR2 as SVGAGI (reference sequence). The CDR3 extends over 16 amino acids. The ends were cut back, 6 bases at V and 2 bases at J, with 19 bases in the middle. The CDR3 is CASRRTPSGRNTEAFF. As DNA, the CDR3 is TGTGCCAGCAGACGCACCCCATCCGGGCGTAACACTGAAGCTTTCTTT.

This chain links TRBV7-2 with TRBJ1-2; D not certain. This CDR3 is 16 amino acids long. Per the germline V gene, CDR1 is SGHTA and CDR2 is FQGNSA. V was clipped by 3 bases and J by 3 bases, with 17 bases between them. This CDR3 is CASSLVSGGGDYGYTF. CDR3 coding DNA: TGTGCCAGCAGCTTGGTGTCGGGAGGTGGGGACTATGGCTACACCTTC. Full variable domain (missing parts from reference TRBV7-2 and TRBJ1-2): GAGVSQSPSNKVTEKGKDVELRCDPISGHTALYWYRQSLGQGLEFLIYFQGNSAPDKSGLPSDRFSAERTGGSVSTLTIQRTQQEDSAVYLCASSLVSGGGDYGYTFGSGTRLTVV.

J is TRBJ1-1 and V is TRBV7-8; 7 bases fit TRBD1. The CDR3 length is 13 residues. The J segment lost 1 base and the V segment lost 8 bases, leaving 4 bases of the junction unmatched. Germline values: CDR1 SGHVS, CDR2 FQNEAQ. The CDR3 loop is CASRWDRNTEAFF. The CDR3, as DNA: TGTGCCAGCCGCTGGGACAGGAACACTGAAGCTTTCTTT.

The rearrangement joins TRBV30 to TRBJ1-3; 7 bases line up with TRBD1. Germline CDR1 reads GTSNPN; CDR2 reads SVGIG (reference sequence). The ends lost 3 bases at V and 2 bases at J; junction bases unmatched: 4. This CDR3 contains 14 residues. The CDR3 here is CAWSRDRAGNTIYF. The DNA of the CDR3 is TGTGCCTGGAGCCGAGACAGGGCTGGAAACACCATATATTTT.